The entry below gives a single T cell receptor (beta chain) sequence along with its context. These data belong to a study of OX40 agonist ivuxolimab in advanced cancers. Germline-derived CDR1 and CDR2 are SGHAT and FQNNGV. The CDR3 length is 14 residues. V was cut by 5 bases and J by 0 bases, with 10 bases left in between. The method was immunoSEQ multiplex PCR; TCRdb's version includes in-frame clones alone and lacks a portion of them. The sample contains 60,000 or so clones, 85% to 90% of which appear only once. The origin of this receptor is an adult with an advanced solid tumor such as melanoma, head and neck, liver or kidney cancer. The chain employs TRBV11-2 and TRBJ1-1; D is uncertain. Material: CD4+ or CD8+ T cells sorted from blood, obtained in a trial of the OX40 agonist ivuxolimab. In DNA form, the CDR3 reads TGTGCCAGCAGCAAACTTGACATGAACACTGAAGCTTTCTTT. The encoded protein is CASSKLDMNTEAFF.